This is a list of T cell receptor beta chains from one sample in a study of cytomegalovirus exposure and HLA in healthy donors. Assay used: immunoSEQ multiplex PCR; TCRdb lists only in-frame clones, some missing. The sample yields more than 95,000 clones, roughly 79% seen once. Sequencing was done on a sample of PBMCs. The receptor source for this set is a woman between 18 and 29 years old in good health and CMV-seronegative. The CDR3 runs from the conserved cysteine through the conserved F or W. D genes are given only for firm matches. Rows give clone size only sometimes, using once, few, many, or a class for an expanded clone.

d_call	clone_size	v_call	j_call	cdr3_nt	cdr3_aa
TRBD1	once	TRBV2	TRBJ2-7	TGTGCCAGCATGCCGGGACAGGGCTACGAGCAGTACTTC	CASMPGQGYEQYF
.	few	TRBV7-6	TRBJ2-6	TGTGCCAGCAGCCTGCTAAACTCTGGGGCCAACGTCCTGACTTTC	CASSLLNSGANVLTF
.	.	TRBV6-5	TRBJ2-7	TGTGCCAGCAGGACCGACTTCCCCTACGAGCAGTACTTC	CASRTDFPYEQYF
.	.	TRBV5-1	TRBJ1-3	TGCGCCAGCAGCTTTAGTGAGCCCATTTCTGGAAACACCATATATTTT	CASSFSEPISGNTIYF
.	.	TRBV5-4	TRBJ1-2	TGTGCCAGCAGCTTGGCGGTTCGGAGGGATGGCTACACCTTC	CASSLAVRRDGYTF
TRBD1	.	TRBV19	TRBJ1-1	TGTGCCAGTAGCAGGGACAGGGGGTTCTCTGAAGCTTTCTTT	CASSRDRGFSEAFF
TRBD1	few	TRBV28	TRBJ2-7	TGTGCCACCACTTCGACAGGGTACGAGCAGTACTTC	CATTSTGYEQYF
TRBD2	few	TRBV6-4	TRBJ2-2	TGTGCCAGCAGTAGGACTAGCGGGGAGACCGGGGAGCTGTTTTTT	CASSRTSGETGELFF
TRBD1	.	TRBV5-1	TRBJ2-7	TGCGCCAGCAGCTTGGGACAGGGACCCTACGAGCAGTACTTC	CASSLGQGPYEQYF
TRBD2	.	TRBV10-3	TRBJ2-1	TGTGCCATTAAAGGTAGCGGGGGGGCCTCTGATGAGCAGTTCTTC	CAIKGSGGASDEQFF
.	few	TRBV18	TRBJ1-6	TGTGCCAGCTCACCAGGGTCCGGACTTGGACCCCTCCACTTT	CASSPGSGLGPLHF
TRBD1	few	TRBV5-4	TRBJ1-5	TGTGCCAGCAGCTTGGGAGGGGGCGCCGGCAATCAGCCCCAGCATTTT	CASSLGGGAGNQPQHF
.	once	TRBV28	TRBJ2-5	TGTGCCAGCAGTTCCCCCGGGGGGCTAAAAGAGACCCAGTACTTC	CASSSPGGLKETQYF
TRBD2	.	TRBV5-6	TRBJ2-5	TGTGCCAGCAGCAGGGGAGCGGGGGGCCCCAAAGAGACCCAGTACTTC	CASSRGAGGPKETQYF
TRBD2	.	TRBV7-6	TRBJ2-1	TGTGCCAGCAGCTTAAGCGGGGGGGCGTTCAATGAGCAGTTCTTC	CASSLSGGAFNEQFF
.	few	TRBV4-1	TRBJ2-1	TGCGCCAGCAGCCAAGTGGCAGGGCCCGGGGAGCAGTTCTTC	CASSQVAGPGEQFF
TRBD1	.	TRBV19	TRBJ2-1	TGTGCCAGTAGAATCCAGGGGACAGGGAGTAGTGAGCAGTTCTTC	CASRIQGTGSSEQFF
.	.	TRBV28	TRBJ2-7	TGTGCCAGCAGCCAACAGGTACCTCCCTACGAGCAGTACTTC	CASSQQVPPYEQYF
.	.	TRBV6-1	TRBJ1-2	TGTGCCAGCAGTGAGCCTTTCAGGCGTGGCTACACCTTC	CASSEPFRRGYTF
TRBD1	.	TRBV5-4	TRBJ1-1	TGTGCCAGCAGCGGCGGACAGGGGGACACTGAAGCTTTCTTT	CASSGGQGDTEAFF
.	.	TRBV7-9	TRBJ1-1	TGTGCCAGCAGCTTAGGCGACGGGATGAACACTGAAGCTTTCTTT	CASSLGDGMNTEAFF
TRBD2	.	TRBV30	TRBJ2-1	TGTGCCTGGAAACCTAGCGGGGGGGCTTATGAGCAGTTCTTC	CAWKPSGGAYEQFF
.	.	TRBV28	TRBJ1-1	TGTGCCAGCAGTCTCGGAGGTTTGAACACTGAAGCTTTCTTT	CASSLGGLNTEAFF
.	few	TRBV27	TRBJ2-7	TGTGCCAGCAGTTGGACCGGTGGAGGAGCCTACGAGCAGTACTTC	CASSWTGGGAYEQYF
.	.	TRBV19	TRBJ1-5	TGTGCCAGTACCACCATCGGGGTAAATCAGCCCCAGCATTTT	CASTTIGVNQPQHF
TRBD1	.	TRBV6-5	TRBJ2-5	TGTGCCAGCAGTTCCGGGACAGGGGGGGAGACCCAGTACTTC	CASSSGTGGETQYF
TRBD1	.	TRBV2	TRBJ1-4	TGTGCCAGCAGTGAAGCACGGCAGGGGGGTTATGAAAAACTGTTTTTT	CASSEARQGGYEKLFF
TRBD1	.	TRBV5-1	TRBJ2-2	TGCGCCAGCAGCTTGAAAGGACAGGGAAACACCGGGGAGCTGTTTTTT	CASSLKGQGNTGELFF
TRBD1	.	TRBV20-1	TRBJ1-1	TGCAGTGCTCCTACAGGGGTTGAAGCTTTCTTT	CSAPTGVEAFF
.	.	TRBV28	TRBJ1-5	TGTGCCAGCGAGCATGGGGGGGCGAGCAATCAGCCCCAGCATTTT	CASEHGGASNQPQHF
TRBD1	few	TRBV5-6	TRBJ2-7	TGTGCCAGCAGCTTAATACGACAGGGGGCGATCACCTACGAGCAGTACTTC	CASSLIRQGAITYEQYF
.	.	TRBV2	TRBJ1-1	TGTGCCAGCAGTGAAGCGCCGGGGGCTGAAGCTTTCTTT	CASSEAPGAEAFF
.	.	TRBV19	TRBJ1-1	TGTGCCAGTAGTATCCCGGGCACTGAAGCTTTCTTT	CASSIPGTEAFF
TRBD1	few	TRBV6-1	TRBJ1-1	TGTGCCAGCACCAACAGGGGAACTGAAGCTTTCTTT	CASTNRGTEAFF
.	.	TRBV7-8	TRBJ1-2	TGTGCCAGCTCCCCTTTAGTGTCTCGGTCTAACTATGGCTACACCTTC	CASSPLVSRSNYGYTF
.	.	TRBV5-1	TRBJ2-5	TGCGCCAGCAGCGTAACTTCTAACTCCGCGGAGACCCAGTACTTC	CASSVTSNSAETQYF
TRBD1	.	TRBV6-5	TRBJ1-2	TGTGCCAGCAGTTGGGACAGACGTGATGGCTACCCCTTC	CASSWDRRDGYPF
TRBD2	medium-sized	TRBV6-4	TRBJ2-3	TGTGCCAGCAGTGAGACTAGCGGGGGCACAGATACGCAGTATTTT	CASSETSGGTDTQYF
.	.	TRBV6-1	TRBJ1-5	TGTGCCAGCGTCGGGGAGACTTATCAGCCCCAGCATTTT	CASVGETYQPQHF
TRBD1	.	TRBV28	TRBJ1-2	TGTGCCAGCAGAAACAGGGGACTTAACTATGGCTACACCTTC	CASRNRGLNYGYTF
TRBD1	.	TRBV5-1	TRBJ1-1	TGCGCCAGCAGCTTGCGACAGGGGAATCGAAAAACTGAAGCTTTCTTT	CASSLRQGNRKTEAFF
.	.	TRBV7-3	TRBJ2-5	TGTGCCAGCAGCTTTGGGACTCAAGAGACCCAGTACTTC	CASSFGTQETQYF
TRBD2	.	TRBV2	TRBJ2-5	TGTGCCAGCATTTGGGGGGGGGAAGAGACCCAGTACTTC	CASIWGGEETQYF
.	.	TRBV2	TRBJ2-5	TGTGCCAGCAGTGAAGAATATAGCGGCCAAGAGACCCAGTACTTC	CASSEEYSGQETQYF
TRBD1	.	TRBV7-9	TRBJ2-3	TGTGCCAGCAGCCCCTGGACAGGGGCAGGGACAGATACGCAGTATTTT	CASSPWTGAGTDTQYF
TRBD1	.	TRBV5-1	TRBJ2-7	TGCGCCAGCAGCCTTTCCCTCGGGACAGGGTATTTTTTGGACGAGCAGTACTTC	CASSLSLGTGYFLDEQYF
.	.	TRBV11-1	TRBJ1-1	TGTGCCAGCAGCCGACAGCTTTACACTGAAGCTTTCTTT	CASSRQLYTEAFF
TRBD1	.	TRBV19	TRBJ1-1	TGTGCCAGTAGTACGGACAGGGTCTCGCAAGCTTTCTTT	CASSTDRVSQAFF
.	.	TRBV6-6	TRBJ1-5	TGTGCCAGCACTCCGGTGGTCAATCAGCCCCAGCATTTT	CASTPVVNQPQHF
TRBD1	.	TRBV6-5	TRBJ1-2	TGTGCCAGCAGTTTAACCCGTGGGACAGAAGGCGGCTACACCTTC	CASSLTRGTEGGYTF
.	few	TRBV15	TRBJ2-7	TGTGCCACCAGCAGAGATCGCAGGGGCTACGAGCAGTACTTC	CATSRDRRGYEQYF
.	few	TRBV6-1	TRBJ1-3	TGTGCCAGCAGTGTATACAGGGCGTCAGGCCCTTTCTCTGGAAACACCATATATTTT	CASSVYRASGPFSGNTIYF
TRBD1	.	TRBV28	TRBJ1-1	TGTGCCAGCAGTTTAACTGGGACAGCGAACACTGAAGCTTTCTTT	CASSLTGTANTEAFF
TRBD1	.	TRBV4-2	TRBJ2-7	TGTGCCAGCAGCCCGGACAGGTACCCCTACGAGCAGTACTTC	CASSPDRYPYEQYF
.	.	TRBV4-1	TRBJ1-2	TGCGCCAGCAGCCCATCCCTGACAGACAGCTATGGCTACACCTTC	CASSPSLTDSYGYTF
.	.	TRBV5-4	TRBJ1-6	TGTGCCAGCAGCTTCGGACACAATAATTCACCCCTCCACTTT	CASSFGHNNSPLHF
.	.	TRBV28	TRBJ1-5	TGTGCCAGCACCCCGGGTACAGGGTTGGATCAGCCCCAGCATTTT	CASTPGTGLDQPQHF